These T cell receptor beta chains were read from a single sample in a study of identical twins. Using its own MiXCR run on the 5' RACE reads, TCRdb lists one record per CDR3 protein. The table has 1.5 million to 2 million distinct CDR3 sequences, about 32% seen once. Sequenced: cord blood. These receptors all come from a newborn girl in good health. The CDR3 runs from the conserved cysteine through the conserved F or W. The D gene is left open where the match is weak. Only some rows state a clone size, as once, few, many or a class for expanded clones.

d_call cdr3_length clone_size j_call v_call cdr3_nt cdr3_aa
- 16 - TRBJ2-7 TRBV7-9 TGTGCCAGCAGATCCTCCCCCGGGACTGACGGCTACGAGCAGTACTTC CASRSSPGTDGYEQYF
- 15 - TRBJ1-2 TRBV19 TGTGCCAGTACTCCCCCGGGGGAGTATCGCTATGGCTACACCTTC CASTPPGEYRYGYTF
- 16 few TRBJ1-6 TRBV5-4 TGTGCCAGCAGCTTTGAGGGGATGGGCTATAATTCACCCCTCCACTTT CASSFEGMGYNSPLHF
- 16 - TRBJ2-7 TRBV10-3 TGTGCCATCAGCCCGAGCGGCCCCAGCTCCTACAATGAGCAGTACTTC CAISPSGPSSYNEQYF
- 18 many TRBJ2-7 TRBV5-1 TGCGCCAGCAGCTTCGGGACTACAAATCTTCGACAGGTCTACGAGCAGTACTTC CASSFGTTNLRQVYEQYF
TRBD2 13 few TRBJ2-7 TRBV30 TGTGCCTGGAGTGTAGCGGGGGGCTACGAGCAGTACTTC CAWSVAGGYEQYF
- 16 - TRBJ1-2 TRBV27 TGTGCCAGCAGTTTATCGTCCACCGCCTCCTTCTATGGCTACACCTTC CASSLSSTASFYGYTF
- 14 - TRBJ2-7 TRBV5-5 TGTGCCAGCAGCTTGGATAGTACCCCCTACGAGCAGTACTTC CASSLDSTPYEQYF
- 13 - TRBJ1-5 TRBV5-1 TGCGCCAGCAGCTACAGGTTAGGACAGCCCCAGCATTTT CASSYRLGQPQHF
- 16 - TRBJ1-2 TRBV6-1 TGTGCCAGCAGTCAACCCTACGAGGGGGGGCTAGATGGCTACACCTTC CASSQPYEGGLDGYTF
TRBD2 14 once TRBJ2-5 TRBV5-1 TGCGCCAGCAGCTCGCTAGCGGACTACAATGAGCAGTACTTC CASSSLADYNEQYF
- 14 few TRBJ2-7 TRBV20-1 TGCAGTGCCTTTGGGGGACGGTTCTCCTACGAGCAGTACTTC CSAFGGRFSYEQYF
TRBD1 14 few TRBJ1-6 TRBV10-3 TGTGCCATCAGTGAGGGACAGGGTTTTTCACCCCTCCACTTT CAISEGQGFSPLHF
TRBD2 14 - TRBJ2-3 TRBV20-1 TGCAGTGCTACTAATGCGGGAGGCACAGATACGCAGTATTTT CSATNAGGTDTQYF
- 12 - TRBJ1-2 TRBV14 TGTGCCAGCAGCCAGGGACACTGTGGCTACACCTTC CASSQGHCGYTF
- 15 - TRBJ2-5 TRBV11-3 TGTGCCAGCAGCTTAGGTGTTCGGGGAGAAGAGACCCAGTACTTC CASSLGVRGEETQYF
TRBD1 14 - TRBJ1-1 TRBV27 TGTGCCAGCCAGTGGGGCGGGACAGCCACTGAAGCTTTCTTT CASQWGGTATEAFF
- 15 - TRBJ1-3 TRBV25-1 TGTGCCAGCAGATATGACGGGGTACTTGGAAACACCATATATTTT CASRYDGVLGNTIYF
- 13 - TRBJ2-5 TRBV14 TGTGCCAGCAGCCAAGAGAGTTGGAAGACCCAGTACTTC CASSQESWKTQYF
- 15 few TRBJ2-3 TRBV7-9 TGTGCCAGCAGCGATCGGGAAATTGGGACAGATACGCAGTATTTT CASSDREIGTDTQYF
- 14 - TRBJ1-6 TRBV5-1 TGCGCCAGCAGCTTGGAGGAACCGAATTCACCCCTCCACTTT CASSLEEPNSPLHF
- 14 few TRBJ1-2 TRBV5-4 TGTGCCAGCAGCTTGGACAATCCCATCTATGGCTACACCTTC CASSLDNPIYGYTF
- 13 - TRBJ1-4 TRBV7-2 TGTGCCAGCAGCTCCCCAGGGACGAAAAAACTGTTTTTT CASSSPGTKKLFF
- 15 - TRBJ2-7 TRBV4-2 TGTGCCAGCAGCCCTGCTTGGGGAGGCTCCTACGAGCAGTACTTC CASSPAWGGSYEQYF
TRBD1 16 - TRBJ1-1 TRBV20-1 TGCAGTGCTAGGCGACAGGGGGCGAGAGCGAACACTGAAGCTTTCTTT CSARRQGARANTEAFF
TRBD2 19 - TRBJ2-7 TRBV4-1 TGCGCCAGCAGCCACCTGGAGGGGATAGCGGGAGTCCTTTTCCACGAGCAGTACTTC CASSHLEGIAGVLFHEQYF
TRBD2 14 many TRBJ2-1 TRBV29-1 TGCAGCGTTCTCCGGGAGGGGCTTCACAATGAGCAGTTCTTC CSVLREGLHNEQFF
TRBD1 14 many TRBJ2-4 TRBV12-3/TRBV12-4 TGTGCCAGCAGTTCGGGACAGGGGGCGGACATTCAGTACTTC CASSSGQGADIQYF
- 11 few TRBJ1-1 TRBV19 TGTGCCAGTAGTACAGGGTTTGAAGCTTTCTTT CASSTGFEAFF
TRBD1 13 few TRBJ1-2 TRBV5-1 TGCGCCAGCAGCCCGACAGGGGATCATGGCTACACCTTC CASSPTGDHGYTF
- 14 - TRBJ1-1 TRBV15 TGTGCCACCAGCAGAGATCCGGGGGGCGCTGAAGCTTTCTTT CATSRDPGGAEAFF
- 17 - TRBJ1-6 TRBV7-8 TGTGCCAGCAGCTTAGAGGGCCGATCCACGCTTCATTCACCCCTCCACTTT CASSLEGRSTLHSPLHF
TRBD1 14 few TRBJ1-4 TRBV2 TGTGCCAGCAGCCTCAGGGGGCGGATTGAAAAACTGTTTTTT CASSLRGRIEKLFF
- 18 few TRBJ2-6 TRBV12-3/TRBV12-4 TGTGCCAGCAGCCCCCCGACAGGTCTCCTCTCTGGGGCCAACGTCCTGACTTTC CASSPPTGLLSGANVLTF
TRBD2 12 - TRBJ2-5 TRBV24-1 TGTGCCACAGCGGGACTAGGCAATGAGCAGTACTTC CATAGLGNEQYF
- 17 - TRBJ2-2 TRBV3-1 TGTGCCAGCAGCCAATTAATCCGGGACACTTTCACCGGGGAGCTGTTTTTT CASSQLIRDTFTGELFF
- 15 - TRBJ2-7 TRBV7-2 TGTGCCAGCGGAGACCGGGGGAGCTCCTACAATGAGCAGTACTTC CASGDRGSSYNEQYF
- 15 - TRBJ1-5 TRBV29-1 TGCAGCTCCCGAGTGGGAGGCGATTTATATCAGCCCCAGCATTTT CSSRVGGDLYQPQHF
- 17 - TRBJ1-5 TRBV25-1 TGTGCCAGCAGTCAAATCCTTGACAGGCCCTCGAATCAGCCCCAGCATTTT CASSQILDRPSNQPQHF
- 12 - TRBJ2-4 TRBV20-1 TGCAGTGCTAGAGATCGGCAGGGCCTTCAGTACTTC CSARDRQGLQYF
TRBD2 16 - TRBJ2-1 TRBV7-2 TGTGCCAGCAGCTTATTAAGCGGGGGATCCAGCAATGAGCAGTTCTTC CASSLLSGGSSNEQFF
- 16 - TRBJ2-7 TRBV28 TGTGCCAGCAGTATGGAAAGGGAACTCTCCTACAATGAGCAGTACTTC CASSMERELSYNEQYF